This T cell receptor (beta chain) was found in a study of CD8 T cells in ankylosing spondylitis. Study conclusions and caveats: Disease-linked clones had a CD8+ phenotype and relatively low frequency in peripheral blood. The authors reported significant enrichment of disease-linked clones in matched ankylosing spondylitis synovial fluid. Ankylosing spondylitis blood appeared to carry a characteristic TCR beta motif of roughly 8 highly homologous variants.

Deletions cut 8 bases from V and 2 bases from J, with 18 bases between. The germline V gene encodes CDR1 SQVTM and CDR2 ANQGSEA. CDR3 size: 14 residues. This clonotype was detected ten times or more. What it recognizes is unknown. Making use of molecular barcodes, quantitative 5'-RACE generated TCR beta libraries. Each CDR3 protein is one row after TCRdb ran MiXCR on the 5' RACE reads. The sample lists 55,000 or so distinct CDR3 sequences, roughly 7.4% occurring once. The gene calls are TRBV29-1 and TRBJ1-1, with unresolved D. The sequence was obtained from a female donor with ankylosing spondylitis or in good health (not recorded which). Sequenced sample: blood, either unsorted or a sorted T cell fraction (not recorded which). CDR3 residues: CSSSVTFLNTEAFF. The DNA of the CDR3 is TGCAGCTCCTCCGTGACATTCTTAAACACTGAAGCTTTCTTT.